This TCR beta chain was documented in a study of cytomegalovirus exposure and HLA in healthy donors (dated by TCRdb to about 2017). Broadly, across the study: An earlier analysis of 587 of the donors reported 276 Gb of sequence data and around 110 million unique TCR beta sequences from roughly 180 million T cells. Around 300 gigabases of sequencing data and approximately 85 million unique TCR sequences were included in an early release covering about 600 HLA-typed donors. Of the approximately 400 genotyped donors, 80% to 90% were placed in the genetic ancestry cluster associated with self-reported Caucasian donors. The study was designed to test whether signatures of past pathogen exposure could be identified by cataloging public T cell receptors. Using immunosequencing, the study profiled T cell repertoires from around 680 subjects and related those repertoires to cytomegalovirus serostatus. Along with the approximately 700-subject first cohort, a separate validation cohort of over a hundred different subjects was used. High-throughput TCR immunosequencing, statistical association of individual TCRs with disease status, and machine learning were combined to predict cytomegalovirus infection status. To study patterns of TCR occurrence, a later analysis re-analyzed previously published TCR beta repertoires from 666 donors and added high-resolution HLA genotyping. The later analysis used no new phenotypic data to find candidate immune exposures, relying instead on TCR beta sequences and their occurrence across donors. To decide whether each TCR beta V gene segment behaved as functional or pseudogenic, an earlier analysis of approximately 590 of the donors relied on high-throughput TCR beta sequencing. Donor age, sex, ethnicity and CMV serostatus were compiled alongside the repertoire data. In a later genetic analysis, genome-wide SNP genotypes for 398 of the 666 donors were used, and that subset was treated as a discovery cohort. Every repertoire in the discovery cohort had been generated on one and the same sequencing platform. HLA typing covered class I and class II loci at four-digit resolution. The number of donors typed differed by locus, with about 629-640 for A, B, C, DRB1 and DQB1, 522 for DQA1, 600 to 610 for DPA1, and some 440 for DPB1. Roughly five DR-DQ haplotypes were handled as single units for association and clustering because linkage in the cohort was strong. On average, roughly 250,000 unique TCR beta nucleotide sequences were sequenced per donor among some 430 genotyped donors of the cohort, with about 19% of those sequences being non-productive. Overall results and qualifications from the work: In a later analysis, HLA-associated TCR beta chains showed more clonal expansion and lower generation probabilities than non-associated chains that were equally common. Because HLA typing was missing for some donors at each locus, association tests included only the typed subset. According to a later analysis, parvovirus B19, influenza, CMV and Epstein-Barr virus appeared linked to several top co-occurrence clusters. In an earlier analysis of fewer than 700 of the donors, most TCR beta V segments appeared in productive rearrangements about 87% or about 30% of the time, broadly matching IMGT annotations. In a later genetic analysis, fewer N-insertions in productive TCRs were reported among donors in an Asian-associated ancestry cluster than the roughly 700-donor mean. CMV serostatus was the only immune exposure information available for the cohort. Across donors, most TCR sequences were observed very rarely, whereas some public TCRs were present in many individuals. At a false discovery rate of 0.05, a later analysis linked about 16,000 TCR beta sequences to specific HLA alleles. The classifier was reported to diagnose cytomegalovirus status with high specificity and sensitivity in both the original and validation cohorts. According to a later analysis, TCR association rates differed among HLA loci, with DRB1 alleles showing the most associated TCRs and HLA-C alleles showing the fewest. The study gave a list of more than 150 TCR beta chains associated with cytomegalovirus. The authors suggested that the approach could potentially be generalized to other disease states and immunological phenotypes. Presence/absence analyses assumed roughly uniform sequencing depth across donors, an assumption that may not hold. Correlated functional status among segregating V segments might be attributable to linkage disequilibrium, but an unknown experimental factor could not be ruled out. This cohort had only TCR beta chains sequenced, and the lack of alpha or paired-chain data limited which features could be detected. According to a later analysis, most CMV-associated TCR beta chains appeared to be HLA-restricted, and the HLA associations seemed to be driven largely by CMV exposure. The sequencing pipeline was judged likely to have produced a cluster of highly shared sequence variants as a technical artifact. In vitro tests confirmed that a few of the cytomegalovirus-associated TCR beta chains recognize cytomegalovirus antigens. When HLA alleles, especially DR and DQ, strongly co-occurred, TCR associations were difficult to assign to individual alleles. Because counts were too low, seventeen rarely observed V segments, including chromosome 9 orphons, were left out of the earlier analysis of roughly 600 of the donors. A further reported finding was that TCR beta sequences accurately predicted the HLA-A and HLA-B alleles for most subjects in the first cohort. In a later genetic analysis, a missense DCLRE1C variant was associated with V-gene and J-gene trimming of TCR beta chains, and the association was replicated in an independent cohort.

Comment on this clone: Its target antigen remains unknown. No much larger clonotype is one base removed from it; base qualities were not supplied.

In total, 600 or so healthy bone marrow donors made up the cohort. At the time of sampling, all cohort members were nominally healthy, though unrecorded immune exposures were likely present. The donor was CMV seronegative and was included in the group of 352 seronegative cohort members. A peripheral blood sample was collected from each donor, and TCR beta sequencing was performed on peripheral blood mononuclear cells. Genomic DNA was extracted from the blood cell samples with the Qiagen DNeasy Blood Extraction Kit. Receptors were amplified or captured by the immunoSEQ multiplex PCR assay. The multiplex PCR relied on a mix of 60 forward primers for TCR Vbeta segments and 13 reverse primers for TCR Jbeta segments. A multiplex PCR assay on genomic DNA amplified the CDR3 region of rearranged TCR beta genes. The Illumina HiSeq System was used to sequence the amplified TCR beta libraries as 87-base-pair reads. The study's own analysis went as follows. A later analysis tallied roughly 80 million unique TCR beta chains across the 666 repertoires, and around 9.9 million of those chains were shared by two or more donors. Raw reads were error-corrected and collapsed into unique sequences by a nearest-neighbor algorithm in which closely related sequences were merged to remove PCR and sequencing errors. Alignment of CDR3 sequences to IMGT reference sequences was used to assign V, D and J gene segments. Each retained sequence needed at least a six-nucleotide match to both a V gene segment and a J gene segment. A rearrangement was called productive if the CDR3 had no stop codons and remained in frame with V and J, and every other rearrangement was called non-productive. Following IMGT convention, CDR3 was defined as the stretch from the second conserved V-encoded cysteine to the conserved J-encoded phenylalanine. Sequences without an unambiguous match to a single V gene segment were excluded from the earlier analysis of approximately 560 of the donors. An earlier analysis of just under 600 of the donors called V segments functional above 56.7% productive rearrangements and segregating when the between-donor standard deviation exceeded 5%. A statistical classification framework was developed to diagnose cytomegalovirus status using the catalog of TCR beta chain sequences. A later analysis assigned V and J genes by comparing TCR nucleotide sequences with IMGT/GENE-DB human TR gene sequences. The TCRdist pipeline was used in a later analysis to assign CDR3 sequences and most-parsimonious VDJ recombination scenarios. In a later analysis, each TCR beta chain was defined by its CDR3 amino acid sequence together with its V-gene family, and reads lacking a unique V-gene family were excluded. As a way to deal with suspected cross-contamination and a sequencing artifact, a later analysis dropped 592 nucleotide sequences that were highly shared and had low generation probability. In a later analysis, a clonal expansion index was calculated for each public chain from normalized within-repertoire ranks of inferred template counts. In a later analysis, generation probabilities were computed using a VDJ recombination model fitted to out-of-frame rearrangements, and the results were checked against IGoR. In a later analysis, hypergeometric tests were used to score TCR-TCR, TCR-HLA and TCR-CMV co-occurrence, with a repertoire-size bias correction applied to TCR pairs. In a later analysis, false discovery rates were estimated by permuting HLA or CMV assignments 20 times. In a later analysis, co-occurring TCRs were grouped with DBSCAN, and TCRdist sequence similarity was added when clustering was performed within HLA-allele-positive subsets. Repertoires with fewer than 30,000 or more than 120,000 public chains, plus five repertoires with anomalous nucleotide sharing, were excluded from co-occurrence clustering. Imported from immuneACCESS, the table was reduced by TCRdb to in-frame sequences with V and J called. These copies leave out some clones; in studies compared against another copy, an unresolved V gene accounts for under half, and the cause of the remainder is not known. The DNA gave D and trimming, while V, J and clone size come from that table. This sample lists approximately 190,000 clones; around 84% were detected once. About 1.7% of the sample comes from the top ten.

The receptor's source is a woman between 18 and 29 years old in good health and CMV-seronegative. The sequenced sample consisted of PBMCs.

The CDR3 reads as follows: CASSSGRSAGIYNEQFF. The DNA sequence is as follows: TGCGCCAGCAGCTCCGGCCGATCAGCCGGGATATACAATGAGCAGTTCTTC. This receptor chain uses TRBV5-1 and TRBJ2-1, with a weak D call of TRBD2 (5 bases match). Per the germline V gene, SGHRS is the CDR1 and YFSETQ is the CDR2. The V end loses 3 bases and the J end loses 4 bases, and a stretch of 20 bases separates them. The CDR3 has 17 amino acids, counting the end cysteine and phenylalanine. Kept here is only the CDR3 DNA, which spans 51 bases and is read in frame from base 1.